This T cell receptor (beta chain) was obtained from a study of CD8+ T cells in alopecia areata. The wider study: Those patients who were treated received oral tofacitinib, which was given at 5 to 10 mg twice daily for moderate-to-severe alopecia areata. Tofacitinib ran for 6 to 18 months before 6 months off drug.

Extraction and reverse transcription of RNA yielded cDNA as the sequencing template. Here immunoSEQ multiplex PCR was the method, and the copy in TCRdb shows in-frame clones only, minus some. The sample consists of approximately 190,000 clones, roughly 50% of them appearing once. Treatment denoted: oral pan-JAK inhibitor, 5-10 mg twice daily. Punch biopsies of lesional scalp, plus peripheral blood, were taken from alopecia areata patients. Broader study findings: Tofacitinib significantly brought down scalp clonality and expanded CD8+ clones among top 100.

As for this clone: Its target is unknown.

J lost 0 bases, V lost 10 bases, and 3 bases had no gene match. The CDR3 spans 14 residues. Germline lookup yields CDR1 SEHNR and CDR2 FQNEAQ (reference sequence). The chain links TRBV7-9 to TRBJ2-1; 10 bases line up with TRBD2. This sample comprised CD4+ T cells sorted from blood, obtained at week 24, from a patient treated with tofacitinib. The TCR sequence derives from a human donor with alopecia areata. This chain's CDR3 is CAMPSGSSYNEQFF. As DNA, the CDR3 is TGTGCCATGCCTAGCGGGAGCTCCTACAATGAGCAGTTCTTC.